This TCR beta chain is from a study of PD-1 blockade in classical Hodgkin lymphoma. Findings and limits, study-wide: The baseline diversity of complete responders showed similarity to that of newly diagnosed patients.

Documented time point: cycle 4 day 1 (C4D1), after five to seven weeks of nivolumab. All patients experienced relapse after autologous stem cell transplantation, and brentuximab vedotin exposure was variable. It was by magnetic negative selection that CD4+ T cells were purified from thawed PBMCs. This CDR3 region has 13 residues. Trimming removed 6 bases at V and 7 bases at J, with 15 bases between. Germline-derived CDR1 and CDR2 are MNHNS and SASEGT. This clone was detected a few times. Its antigen is still unknown. Method: immunoSEQ multiplex PCR; TCRdb's copy keeps in-frame clones and lacks some. The sample has fewer than 25,000 clones, over 65% seen once.

Sequences were derived from CD4+ T cells from blood, sampled before the fourth cycle of nivolumab. The TCR sequence derives from a human donor with classical Hodgkin lymphoma. The chain employs TRBV6-1 and TRBJ1-2; weak D call: TRBD1 (5 bases). The CDR3 nucleotides read TGTGCCAGCAGGGTGACAGATGTACCTGGCTACACCTTC. Amino acid sequence: CASRVTDVPGYTF.